The present entry profiles one T cell receptor (beta chain) with its context. Its antigen remains unidentified. The sample originates from a study of T cell repertoires in cytomegalovirus infection. Study-level background: Selection of CMV epitopes for the study included recently identified HLA-C-restricted and well-studied HLA-B-restricted ones. Public TCR beta signatures were indicative of both CMV infection and a matching HLA type. Study-wide results and caveats: HLA-C-restricted CMV clonotypes gave the most frequent clonotype in two of eight donors. Of the TCR beta families, the public ones yielded a cumulative frequency that identified carriers of CMV plus the relevant HLA.

MiXCR, run by TCRdb on the reads, gives a single entry per CDR3 protein. Altogether roughly 920,000 distinct CDR3 sequences are present, about a third being singletons, with the ten largest covering around 15%. The CDR3 is made up of 13 amino acids. Germline CDR1 and CDR2: MGHRA and YSYEKL. V was pared by 7 bases and J by 0 bases, with 9 bases between. Specimen: cultured CD8+ T cells from PBMCs, collected from culture after CMV antigen stimulation. The origin of this receptor is a human donor in good health (CMV status not recorded). Some clones in this sample may be carry-over from other donors' samples. This chain connects TRBV4-1 to TRBJ1-1; D is possibly TRBD1 (6 bases). The CDR3 protein is CASIGGLNTEAFF. CDR3 in DNA: TGCGCCAGCATCGGGGGGCTGAACACTGAAGCTTTCTTT.